The 6 T cell receptor beta chains below all came from one sample that was sequenced in a study of T cells after yellow fever vaccination. TCRdb re-derived calls from the 5' RACE reads in MiXCR, one entry per CDR3 protein. The sample includes a few hundred thousand distinct CDR3 sequences, around 7.3% of them seen just once. Specimen: PBMCs, collected about 49 days after the first yellow fever vaccination. These receptors were taken from a man between 18 and 35 years old who received the YFV17D yellow fever vaccine.

This clonotype was detected only a few times. The CDR3 DNA is TGTGCCAGCAGACTGACAGGGGATACCTACGAGCAGTACTTC. It translates to CASRLTGDTYEQYF. The rearrangement joins TRBV6-1 to TRBJ2-7; 8 nucleotides line up with TRBD1. After removal of 6 bases from V and 2 bases from J, the junction contained 6 bases not matched to a gene. Germline CDR1 reads MNHNS; CDR2 reads SASEGT. The CDR3 spans 14 residues.

This clonotype turned up a few times. J is TRBJ1-2 and V is TRBV20-1; no definite D call. The CDR3 covers 14 residues. V was pared by 3 bases and J by 0 bases, with 11 bases between. Germline V gives CDR1 DFQATT, CDR2 SNEGSKA (reference sequence). CDR3 region: CSARTQVANYGYTF. In DNA form, the CDR3 reads TGCAGTGCTAGGACGCAAGTGGCTAACTATGGCTACACCTTC.

The V gene is TRBV5-1, the J gene TRBJ1-2, with 7 positions matching TRBD1. CDR1 and CDR2 (germline): SGHRS, YFSETQ. Unmatched junction bases numbered 6, after V lost 3 bases and J lost 4 bases. CDR3 size: 14 residues. CDR3: CASSWGDSTYGYTF. DNA for the CDR3: TGCGCCAGCAGCTGGGGGGACAGCACCTATGGCTACACCTTC. Based on the CDR3 plus reference TRBV5-1 and TRBJ1-2, the full variable domain is KAGVTQTPRYLIKTRGQQVTLSCSPISGHRSVSWYQQTPGQGLQFLFEYFSETQRNKGNFPGRFSGRQFSNSRSEMNVSTLELGDSALYLCASSWGDSTYGYTFGSGTRLTVV.

V and J are TRBV9 and TRBJ2-1, with a tentative D call TRBD1 (5 bases). Per the germline V gene, CDR1 is SGDLS and CDR2 is YYNGEE. V was trimmed by 3 bases and J by 0 bases, leaving 10 bases between them. The CDR3 is 15 amino acids. Here the CDR3 reads CASSARQISYNEQFF. For the CDR3, the DNA is TGTGCCAGCAGCGCGAGACAGATCTCCTACAATGAGCAGTTCTTC.

There are a few counts of this clonotype. The rearrangement links TRBV7-2 to TRBJ2-5; D assignment may be TRBD1 or TRBD2 (5 bases each). Per germline, CDR1 SGHTA and CDR2 FQGNSA. The CDR3 totals 16 residues. V lost 3 bases, J lost 1 base, and 15 bases lay in between. The CDR3 loop is CASSFVSTGTQETQYF. As DNA, the CDR3 is TGTGCCAGCAGCTTTGTGTCAACGGGGACCCAAGAGACCCAGTACTTC.

The V gene is TRBV14, the J gene TRBJ1-2; the match to TRBD1 covers 7 bases. Germline V gene sequence: CDR1 SGHDN, CDR2 FVKESK. V lost 1 base to trimming and J lost 4 bases; unmatched junction nucleotides: 3. The CDR3 runs 14 residues. The CDR3 protein is CASSQVDRVYGYTF. The CDR3 nucleotides read TGTGCCAGCAGCCAAGTTGACAGGGTCTATGGCTACACCTTC.